Listed below are T cell receptor beta chains from one sample, sequenced in a study of blood T cell repertoires in COVID-19. Repertoires were generated with immunoSEQ multiplex PCR, while TCRdb's copy carries only in-frame clones and drops some. The table records 150,000 to 200,000 clones, roughly 86% of them present only once. Sequencing was carried out using peripheral blood. The receptors were sampled from a young man with acute or convalescent COVID-19. Both conserved end residues are part of each CDR3. The D gene is left open where the match is weak. Clone size is stated in some rows and not others, as once, few, many or a class when expanded.

v_gene: TRBV6-1; abundance: .; j_gene: TRBJ2-1; d_gene: TRBD2; CDR3nt: TGTGCCAGCAGTGAAAGAAGCGGGGAGTTCGGGGAGCAGTTCTTC; CDR3aa: CASSERSGEFGEQFF
v_gene: TRBV9; abundance: .; j_gene: TRBJ2-3; d_gene: TRBD2; CDR3nt: TGTGCCAGCAGTCCCACCGGGACTAGCGGGGGCTCCTACACAGATACGCAGTATTTT; CDR3aa: CASSPTGTSGGSYTDTQYF
v_gene: TRBV30; abundance: .; j_gene: TRBJ2-1; d_gene: TRBD2; CDR3nt: TGTGCCTGGAGGACTAGCGGGGGATCTGAGCAGTTCTTC; CDR3aa: CAWRTSGGSEQFF
v_gene: TRBV30; abundance: .; j_gene: TRBJ1-6; d_gene: TRBD1; CDR3nt: TGTGCCTGGAGTGTGGTCCTCGGACAGGGATCCTCACCCCCCCACTTT; CDR3aa: CAWSVVLGQGSSPPHF
v_gene: TRBV30; abundance: once; j_gene: TRBJ1-2; d_gene: TRBD1; CDR3nt: TGTGCCTGGAGTCCCGGACAGGGGGCCTATGGCTACACCTTC; CDR3aa: CAWSPGQGAYGYTF
v_gene: TRBV5-1; abundance: .; j_gene: TRBJ2-7; d_gene: TRBD1; CDR3nt: TGCGCCAGCAGCGAGGGACAGTCGGCGCAGTACTTC; CDR3aa: CASSEGQSAQYF
v_gene: TRBV4-2; abundance: once; j_gene: TRBJ1-1; d_gene: .; CDR3nt: TGTGCCAGCAGCCAAGAACAGGGTTACACTGAAGCTTTCTTT; CDR3aa: CASSQEQGYTEAFF
v_gene: TRBV5-8; abundance: .; j_gene: TRBJ2-1; d_gene: .; CDR3nt: TGTGCCAGCAGCAGAGGTTCCTGGAATGAGCAGTTCTTC; CDR3aa: CASSRGSWNEQFF
v_gene: TRBV10-1; abundance: .; j_gene: TRBJ2-2; d_gene: .; CDR3nt: TGCGCCAGCAGTGTGTCCGGGGATACCGGGGAGCTGTTTTTT; CDR3aa: CASSVSGDTGELFF
v_gene: TRBV11-2; abundance: .; j_gene: TRBJ1-3; d_gene: TRBD1; CDR3nt: TGTGCCAGCAGCCCATCGGACAGGGGGCGCGGAAACACCATATATTTT; CDR3aa: CASSPSDRGRGNTIYF
v_gene: TRBV19; abundance: .; j_gene: TRBJ1-1; d_gene: .; CDR3nt: TGTGCCAGTAGGGGAGTGAACACTGAAGCTTTCTTT; CDR3aa: CASRGVNTEAFF
v_gene: TRBV7-9; abundance: .; j_gene: TRBJ1-5; d_gene: TRBD1; CDR3nt: TGTGCCAGCAGTTTTGGACAGGTCAGGAGGGAGCCCCAGCATTTT; CDR3aa: CASSFGQVRREPQHF
v_gene: TRBV7-8; abundance: .; j_gene: TRBJ2-2; d_gene: TRBD2; CDR3nt: TGTGCCAGCAGTGTACGGCGGGGGAGCGGCGGGGAGCTGTTTTTT; CDR3aa: CASSVRRGSGGELFF
v_gene: TRBV11-2; abundance: .; j_gene: TRBJ1-1; d_gene: TRBD1; CDR3nt: TGTGCCAGCAGCTCACGACAGGGCTCAGCTTTCTTT; CDR3aa: CASSSRQGSAFF
v_gene: TRBV7-8; abundance: .; j_gene: TRBJ2-3; d_gene: .; CDR3nt: TGTGCCAGCAGCTCGAGAGGACAGCCCGTTAGCACAGATACGCAGTATTTT; CDR3aa: CASSSRGQPVSTDTQYF
v_gene: TRBV2; abundance: .; j_gene: TRBJ1-1; d_gene: .; CDR3nt: TGTGCCAGCAGTGAGCCTTCTCCAGGGCGGGGGACTGAAGCTTTCTTT; CDR3aa: CASSEPSPGRGTEAFF
v_gene: TRBV9; abundance: .; j_gene: TRBJ2-1; d_gene: TRBD2; CDR3nt: TGTGCCAGCAGCCCCGGAGAGCGGGGGGGCCGTAATGAGCAGTTCTTC; CDR3aa: CASSPGERGGRNEQFF
v_gene: TRBV21-1; abundance: .; j_gene: TRBJ1-1; d_gene: .; CDR3nt: TGTGCCAGCTCCAAAGGGACAGGCTCGAACACTGAAGCTTTCTTT; CDR3aa: CASSKGTGSNTEAFF
v_gene: TRBV11-2; abundance: .; j_gene: TRBJ2-5; d_gene: TRBD2; CDR3nt: TGTGCCAGCAGCCCGGGACTATCGGAGACCCAGTACTTC; CDR3aa: CASSPGLSETQYF
v_gene: TRBV29-1; abundance: .; j_gene: TRBJ1-2; d_gene: .; CDR3nt: TGCAGCGTTGGAAGTCAGTGGCCCAACTATGGCTACACCTTC; CDR3aa: CSVGSQWPNYGYTF
v_gene: TRBV19; abundance: .; j_gene: TRBJ2-1; d_gene: TRBD2; CDR3nt: TGTGCCAGTAGCCTACTAGCGGGTGGCTACAATGAGCAGTTCTTC; CDR3aa: CASSLLAGGYNEQFF
v_gene: TRBV7-9; abundance: .; j_gene: TRBJ1-1; d_gene: TRBD1; CDR3nt: TGTGCCAGCAGCTACACGGGACAGGGGGCTGAAGCTTTCTTT; CDR3aa: CASSYTGQGAEAFF
v_gene: TRBV7-2; abundance: few; j_gene: TRBJ1-1; d_gene: TRBD1; CDR3nt: TGTGCCAGCAGCTTAGGCCCCGGGACAGCTAAGAACACTGAAGCTTTCTTT; CDR3aa: CASSLGPGTAKNTEAFF
v_gene: TRBV5-8; abundance: .; j_gene: TRBJ1-5; d_gene: .; CDR3nt: TGTGCCAGCAGCTTGGCCCTGGGGCGATTCCAGCCCCAGCATTTT; CDR3aa: CASSLALGRFQPQHF
v_gene: TRBV7-2; abundance: .; j_gene: TRBJ1-2; d_gene: TRBD1; CDR3nt: TGTGCCAGCAGCGGGGGACAGGGCCCCGCCTATGGCTACACCTTC; CDR3aa: CASSGGQGPAYGYTF
v_gene: TRBV3-1/TRBV3-2; abundance: once; j_gene: TRBJ2-5; d_gene: .; CDR3nt: TGTGCCAGCAGCCAAGTTGGGGGGGCGAACCAAGAGACCCAGTACTTC; CDR3aa: CASSQVGGANQETQYF
v_gene: TRBV20-1; abundance: once; j_gene: TRBJ2-5; d_gene: .; CDR3nt: TGCAGTGCTAGTCCCGCTACCCAAGAGACCCAGTACTTC; CDR3aa: CSASPATQETQYF
v_gene: TRBV6-5; abundance: .; j_gene: TRBJ2-2; d_gene: .; CDR3nt: TGTGCCAGCAGTTACCGATCAGGGGTGATGACCGGGGAGCTGTTTTTT; CDR3aa: CASSYRSGVMTGELFF
v_gene: TRBV30; abundance: .; j_gene: TRBJ1-2; d_gene: .; CDR3nt: TGTGCCTGGAGTGTACTTGGCAGCGCACCCAATGGCTACACCTTC; CDR3aa: CAWSVLGSAPNGYTF
v_gene: TRBV6-5; abundance: .; j_gene: TRBJ1-1; d_gene: .; CDR3nt: TGTGCCAGCCCATCGACAGGGAACACTGAAGCTTTCTTT; CDR3aa: CASPSTGNTEAFF
v_gene: TRBV7-6; abundance: once; j_gene: TRBJ1-5; d_gene: TRBD1; CDR3nt: TGTGCCAGCAGCCCAACAGGGGGCTATGGTCAGCCCCAGCATTTT; CDR3aa: CASSPTGGYGQPQHF
v_gene: TRBV15; abundance: .; j_gene: TRBJ1-4; d_gene: .; CDR3nt: TGTGCCACCAGCAGAGCCGGCGGACTTAATGAAAAACTGTTTTTT; CDR3aa: CATSRAGGLNEKLFF
v_gene: TRBV9; abundance: .; j_gene: TRBJ2-5; d_gene: TRBD2; CDR3nt: TGTGCCAGCAGCGTAGGCGGGGGAGAGACCCAGTACTTC; CDR3aa: CASSVGGGETQYF
v_gene: TRBV7-2; abundance: .; j_gene: TRBJ1-1; d_gene: .; CDR3nt: TGTGCCAGCAGCTTAGTGTGGGGGCGACAGAACACTGAAGCTTTCTTT; CDR3aa: CASSLVWGRQNTEAFF
v_gene: TRBV7-9; abundance: .; j_gene: TRBJ1-2; d_gene: TRBD1; CDR3nt: TGTGCCAGCAGCTTTACTAAAGGGACAGCCCTCGATGGCTACACCTTC; CDR3aa: CASSFTKGTALDGYTF